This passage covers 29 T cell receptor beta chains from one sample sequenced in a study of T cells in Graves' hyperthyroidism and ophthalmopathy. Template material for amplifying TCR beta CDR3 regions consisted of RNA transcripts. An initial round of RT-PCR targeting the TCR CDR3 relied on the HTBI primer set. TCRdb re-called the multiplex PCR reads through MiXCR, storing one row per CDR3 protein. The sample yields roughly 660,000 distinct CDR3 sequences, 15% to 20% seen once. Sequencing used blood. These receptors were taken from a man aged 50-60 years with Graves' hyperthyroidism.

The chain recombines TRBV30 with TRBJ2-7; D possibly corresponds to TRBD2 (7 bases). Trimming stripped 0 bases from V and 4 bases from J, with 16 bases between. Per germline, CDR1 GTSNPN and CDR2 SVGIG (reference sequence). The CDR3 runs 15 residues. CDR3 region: CAWSVGGGGFYEQYF. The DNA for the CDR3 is TGTGCCTGGAGTGTAGGAGGGGGGGGATTTTACGAGCAGTACTTC.

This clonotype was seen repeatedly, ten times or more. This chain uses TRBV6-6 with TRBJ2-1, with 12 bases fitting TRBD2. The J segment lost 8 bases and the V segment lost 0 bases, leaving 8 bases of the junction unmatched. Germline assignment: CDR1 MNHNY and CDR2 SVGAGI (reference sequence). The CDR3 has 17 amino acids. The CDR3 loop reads CASSYSRASGRADEQFF. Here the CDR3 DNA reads TGTGCCAGCAGTTACTCGAGGGCTAGCGGGAGGGCCGATGAGCAGTTCTTC.

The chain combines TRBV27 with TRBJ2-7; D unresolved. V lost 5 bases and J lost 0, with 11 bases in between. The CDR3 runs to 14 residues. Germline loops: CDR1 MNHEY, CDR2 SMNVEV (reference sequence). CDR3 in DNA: TGTGCCAGCAGTCCCGGAGCCATCTCCTACGAGCAGTACTTC. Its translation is CASSPGAISYEQYF.

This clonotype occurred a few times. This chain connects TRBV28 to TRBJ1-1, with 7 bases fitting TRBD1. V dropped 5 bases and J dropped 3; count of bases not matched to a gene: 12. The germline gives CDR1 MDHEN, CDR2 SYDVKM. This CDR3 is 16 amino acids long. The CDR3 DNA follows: TGTGCCAGCAGTACAATAAAACAGGGGATCCACACTGAAGCTTTCTTT. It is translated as CASSTIKQGIHTEAFF.

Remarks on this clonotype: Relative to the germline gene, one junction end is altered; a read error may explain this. The CDR3 DNA is TGTGCCAGCGGAGCAGACGGGGGGACCGGGGAGCGGTTTTTT. Protein sequence: CASGADGGTGERFF. This rearrangement joins TRBV7-2 to TRBJ2-2; TRBD2 agrees at 7 bases. The CDR3 is made up of 14 amino acids. Germline CDR1 is SGHTA and CDR2 is FQGNSA.

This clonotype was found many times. CDR3 DNA: TGTGCCATCAGAGGGACTAGCGGTGTCCAAGAGACCCAGTACTTC. Protein: CAIRGTSGVQETQYF. The chain links TRBV10-3 to TRBJ2-5, with TRBD2 matching over 11 bases. This CDR3 spans 15 amino acids. V dropped 6 bases and J dropped 1; count of bases not matched to a gene: 4. Germline V gives CDR1 ENHRY, CDR2 SYGVKD.

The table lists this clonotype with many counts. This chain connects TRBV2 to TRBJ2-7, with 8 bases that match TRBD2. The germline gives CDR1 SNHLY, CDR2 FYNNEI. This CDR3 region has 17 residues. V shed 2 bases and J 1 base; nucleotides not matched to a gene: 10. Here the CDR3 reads CASSERELAEPSYEQYF. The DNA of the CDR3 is TGTGCCAGCAGTGAAAGGGAACTAGCGGAGCCTTCCTACGAGCAGTACTTC.

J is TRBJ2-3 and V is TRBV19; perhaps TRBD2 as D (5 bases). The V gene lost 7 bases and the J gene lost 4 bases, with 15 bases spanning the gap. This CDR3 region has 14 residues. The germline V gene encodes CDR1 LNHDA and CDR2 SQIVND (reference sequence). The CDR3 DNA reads TGTGCCAGTACCCAACTAGGCGGCGCAGATACGCAGTATTTT. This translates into CASTQLGGADTQYF.

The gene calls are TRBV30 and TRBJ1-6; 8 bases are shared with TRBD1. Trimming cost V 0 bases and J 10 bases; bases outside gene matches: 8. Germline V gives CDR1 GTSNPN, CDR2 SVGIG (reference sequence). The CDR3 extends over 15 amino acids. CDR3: CAWSVTDRDLSPLHF. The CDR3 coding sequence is TGTGCCTGGAGTGTAACGGACAGGGATCTCTCACCCCTCCACTTT.

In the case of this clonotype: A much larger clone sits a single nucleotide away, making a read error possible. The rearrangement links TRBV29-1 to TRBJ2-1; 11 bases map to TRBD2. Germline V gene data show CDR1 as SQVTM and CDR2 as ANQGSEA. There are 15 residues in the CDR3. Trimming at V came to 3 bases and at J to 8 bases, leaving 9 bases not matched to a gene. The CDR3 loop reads CSVEGTSGSGDEQFF. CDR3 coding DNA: TGCAGCGTTGAGGGAACTAGCGGGAGTGGGGATGAGCAGTTCTTC.

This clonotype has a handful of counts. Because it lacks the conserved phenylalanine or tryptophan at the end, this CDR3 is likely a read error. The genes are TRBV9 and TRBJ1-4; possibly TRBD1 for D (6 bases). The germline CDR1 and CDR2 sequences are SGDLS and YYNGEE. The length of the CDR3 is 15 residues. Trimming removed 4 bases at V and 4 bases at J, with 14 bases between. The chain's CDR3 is CASSLSSRGNEKLFS. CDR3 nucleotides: TGTGCCAGCAGCCTATCGAGCAGGGGTAATGAAAAACTGTTTTCT.

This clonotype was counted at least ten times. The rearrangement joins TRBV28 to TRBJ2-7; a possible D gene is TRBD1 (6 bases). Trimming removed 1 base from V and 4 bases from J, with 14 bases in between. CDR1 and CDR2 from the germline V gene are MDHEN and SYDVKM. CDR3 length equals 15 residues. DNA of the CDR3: TGTGCCAGCAGTTTATCGGTCGACAGGTGGTACGAGCAGTACTTC. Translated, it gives CASSLSVDRWYEQYF.

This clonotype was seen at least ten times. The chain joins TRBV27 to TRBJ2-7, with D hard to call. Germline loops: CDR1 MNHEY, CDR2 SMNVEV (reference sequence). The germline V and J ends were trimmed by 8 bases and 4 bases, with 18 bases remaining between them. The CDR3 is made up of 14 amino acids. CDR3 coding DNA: TGTGCCAGCGGAACGGTGGACGAGTGGTACGAGCAGTACTTC. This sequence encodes CASGTVDEWYEQYF.

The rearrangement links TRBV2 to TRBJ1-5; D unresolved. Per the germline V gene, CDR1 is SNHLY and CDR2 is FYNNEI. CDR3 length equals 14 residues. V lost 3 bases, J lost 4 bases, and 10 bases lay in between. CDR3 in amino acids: CASSESSYNQPQHF. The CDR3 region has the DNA TGTGCCAGCAGTGAGAGTTCCTATAATCAGCCCCAGCATTTT.

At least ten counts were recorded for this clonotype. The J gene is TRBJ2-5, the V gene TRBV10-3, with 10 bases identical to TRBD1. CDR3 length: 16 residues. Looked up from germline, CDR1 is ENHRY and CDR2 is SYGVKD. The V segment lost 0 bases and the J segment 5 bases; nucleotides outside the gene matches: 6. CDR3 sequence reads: CAISESTGGSRETQYF. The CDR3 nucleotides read TGTGCCATCAGTGAGTCGACAGGGGGCTCGAGGGAGACCCAGTACTTC.

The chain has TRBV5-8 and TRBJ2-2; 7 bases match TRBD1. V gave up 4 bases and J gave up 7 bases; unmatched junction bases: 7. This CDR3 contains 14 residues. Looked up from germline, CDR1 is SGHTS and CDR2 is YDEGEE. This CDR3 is CASSPGQYGGELFF. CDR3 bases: TGTGCCAGCAGCCCGGGACAGTATGGCGGGGAGCTGTTTTTT.

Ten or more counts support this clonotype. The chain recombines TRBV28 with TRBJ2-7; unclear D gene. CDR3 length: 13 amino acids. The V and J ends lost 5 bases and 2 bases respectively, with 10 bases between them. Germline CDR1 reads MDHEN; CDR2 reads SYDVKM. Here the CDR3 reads CASSTETPYEQYF. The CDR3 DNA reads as TGTGCCAGCAGTACCGAGACGCCCTACGAGCAGTACTTC.

The CDR3 DNA sequence: TGTGCCAGCAGTTCCCTTGGGACTTTTGGTGAAGCTTTCTTT. As protein: CASSSLGTFGEAFF. The rearrangement links TRBV12-3 or TRBV12-4 to TRBJ1-1; D is perhaps TRBD1 (5 bases). The CDR3 runs to 14 residues. The ends were cut back, 4 bases at V and 7 bases at J, with 16 bases in the middle.

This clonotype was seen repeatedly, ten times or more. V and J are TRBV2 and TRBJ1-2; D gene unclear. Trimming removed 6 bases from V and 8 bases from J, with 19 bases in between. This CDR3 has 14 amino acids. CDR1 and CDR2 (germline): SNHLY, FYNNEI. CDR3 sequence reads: CASSGLSAWNGYTF. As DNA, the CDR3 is TGTGCCAGCAGCGGTCTCTCGGCATGGAACGGCTACACCTTC.

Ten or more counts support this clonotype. The CDR3 protein is CASSGSGRTNTGELFF. DNA for the CDR3: TGTGCCAGCAGCGGCAGCGGGAGAACGAACACCGGGGAGCTGTTTTTT. The chain links TRBV9 to TRBJ2-2, with 8 bases lining up with TRBD2. In germline, CDR1 is SGDLS, CDR2 YYNGEE. CDR3 length equals 16 residues. The J segment lost 0 bases and the V segment lost 3 bases, leaving 4 bases of the junction unmatched.

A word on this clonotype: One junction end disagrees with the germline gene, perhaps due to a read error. The DNA for the CDR3 is TGTGCCTGGAGTAGGGACCGTGGGGTTCAGCCCGAGCATTTT. Translating gives CAWSRDRGVQPEHF. The J gene is TRBJ1-5, the V gene TRBV30, with TRBD1 as a possible D gene (5 bases). This CDR3 comprises 14 residues. CDR1 is GTSNPN and CDR2 is SVGIG in the germline V gene (reference sequence).

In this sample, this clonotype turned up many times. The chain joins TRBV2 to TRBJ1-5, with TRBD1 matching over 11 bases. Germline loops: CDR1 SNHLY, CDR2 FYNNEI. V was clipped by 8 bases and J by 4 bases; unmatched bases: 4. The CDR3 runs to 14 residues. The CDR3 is CASGQGARNQPQHF. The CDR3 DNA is TGTGCCAGCGGACAGGGGGCGAGAAATCAGCCCCAGCATTTT.

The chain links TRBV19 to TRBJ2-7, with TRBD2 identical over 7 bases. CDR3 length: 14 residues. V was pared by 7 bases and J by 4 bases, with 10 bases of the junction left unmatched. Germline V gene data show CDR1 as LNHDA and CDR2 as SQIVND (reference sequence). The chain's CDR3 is CASTGGHTDYEQYF. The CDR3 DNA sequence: TGTGCCAGTACGGGAGGACACACTGATTACGAGCAGTACTTC.

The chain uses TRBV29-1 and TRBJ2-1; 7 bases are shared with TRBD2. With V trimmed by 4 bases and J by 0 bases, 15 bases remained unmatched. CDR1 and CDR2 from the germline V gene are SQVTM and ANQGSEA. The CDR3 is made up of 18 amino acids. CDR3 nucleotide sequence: TGCAGCGTTGCCGGGACCGAGATAGCGGGTGGCTCCTACAATGAGCAGTTCTTC. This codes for CSVAGTEIAGGSYNEQFF.

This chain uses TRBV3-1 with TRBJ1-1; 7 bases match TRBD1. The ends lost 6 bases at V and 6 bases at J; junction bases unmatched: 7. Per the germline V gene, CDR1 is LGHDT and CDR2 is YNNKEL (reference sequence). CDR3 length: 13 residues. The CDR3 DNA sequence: TGTGCCAGCAGACGTAGACAGGGCGCTGAAGCTTTCTTT. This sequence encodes CASRRRQGAEAFF.

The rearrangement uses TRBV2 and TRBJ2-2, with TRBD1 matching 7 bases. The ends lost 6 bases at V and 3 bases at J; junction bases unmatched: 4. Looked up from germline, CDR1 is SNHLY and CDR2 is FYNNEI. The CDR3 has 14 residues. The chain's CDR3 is CASSEGADTGELFF. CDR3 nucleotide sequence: TGTGCCAGCAGCGAGGGGGCGGACACCGGGGAGCTGTTTTTT. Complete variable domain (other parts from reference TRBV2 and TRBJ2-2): EPEVTQTPSHQVTQMGQEVILRCVPISNHLYFYWYRQILGQKVEFLVSFYNNEISEKSEIFDDQFSVERPDGSNFTLKIRSTKLEDSAMYFCASSEGADTGELFFGEGSRLTVL.

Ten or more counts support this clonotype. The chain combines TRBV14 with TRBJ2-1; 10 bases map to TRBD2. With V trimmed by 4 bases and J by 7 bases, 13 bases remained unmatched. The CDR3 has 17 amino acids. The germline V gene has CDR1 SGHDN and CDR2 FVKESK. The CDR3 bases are TGTGCCAGCAGCCCGCAGGAGGTTCGAGCGGGAGGGAATGAGCAGTTCTTC. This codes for CASSPQEVRAGGNEQFF. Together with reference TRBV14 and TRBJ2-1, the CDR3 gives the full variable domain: EAGVTQFPSHSVIEKGQTVTLRCDPISGHDNLYWYRRVMGKEIKFLLHFVKESKQDESGMPNNRFLAERTGGTYSTLKVQPAELEDSGVYFCASSPQEVRAGGNEQFFGPGTRLTVL.

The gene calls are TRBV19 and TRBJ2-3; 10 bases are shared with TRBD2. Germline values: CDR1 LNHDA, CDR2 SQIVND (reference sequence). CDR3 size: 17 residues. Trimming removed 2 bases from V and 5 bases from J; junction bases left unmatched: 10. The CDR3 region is CASSILLLAGAEDTQYF. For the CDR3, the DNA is TGTGCCAGTAGTATATTACTGCTAGCGGGAGCGGAAGATACGCAGTATTTT.

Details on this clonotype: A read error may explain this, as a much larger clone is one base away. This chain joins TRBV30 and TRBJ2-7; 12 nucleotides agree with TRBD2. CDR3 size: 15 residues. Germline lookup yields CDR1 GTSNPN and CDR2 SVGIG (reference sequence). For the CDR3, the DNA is TGTGCCCGGAGTGTAAAACTAGCGGGAGGTGCCGAGCAGTACTTC. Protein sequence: CARSVKLAGGAEQYF.